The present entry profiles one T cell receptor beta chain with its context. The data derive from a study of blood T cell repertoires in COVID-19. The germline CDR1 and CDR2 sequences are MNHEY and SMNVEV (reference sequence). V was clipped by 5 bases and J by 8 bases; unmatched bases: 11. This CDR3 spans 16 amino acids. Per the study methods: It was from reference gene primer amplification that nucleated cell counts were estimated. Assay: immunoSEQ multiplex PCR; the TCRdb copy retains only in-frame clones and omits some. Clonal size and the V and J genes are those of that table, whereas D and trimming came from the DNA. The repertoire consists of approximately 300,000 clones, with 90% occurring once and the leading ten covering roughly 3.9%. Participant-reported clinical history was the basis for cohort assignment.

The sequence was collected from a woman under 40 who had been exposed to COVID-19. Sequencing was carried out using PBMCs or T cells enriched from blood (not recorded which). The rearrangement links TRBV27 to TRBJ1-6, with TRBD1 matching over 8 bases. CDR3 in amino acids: CASSQLPTGVHSPLHF. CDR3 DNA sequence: TGTGCCAGCAGTCAACTACCGACAGGGGTGCATTCACCCCTCCACTTT.